These 27 T cell receptor beta chains came from one sample sequenced in a study. TCRdb re-derived calls from the 5' RACE reads in MiXCR, one entry per CDR3 protein. The sample contains roughly 8,400 distinct CDR3 sequences, roughly 60% of which appear only once. Material: tumor-infiltrating memory CD4+ T cells sorted from the breast tumor. Subset here: memory CD4+ T cells, CD4+CD45RO+CD25-. The receptors come from a female donor with breast cancer.

The chain combines TRBV2 with TRBJ2-1; D gene ambiguous. Germline lookup yields CDR1 SNHLY and CDR2 FYNNEI. The ends were cut back, 5 bases at V and 5 bases at J, with 4 bases in the middle. This CDR3 has 11 amino acids. This chain's CDR3 is CASSSNNEQFF. The CDR3 DNA is TGTGCCAGCAGTTCTAACAATGAGCAGTTCTTC.

The V call is TRBV7-6, the J call TRBJ2-7, with unresolved D. Looked up from germline, CDR1 is SGHVS and CDR2 is FNYEAQ. The CDR3 runs to 12 residues. V gave up 5 bases and J gave up 5 bases, with 10 bases separating them. This CDR3 is CASSLPYDEQYF. In DNA form, the CDR3 reads TGTGCCAGCAGCCTACCCTACGACGAGCAGTACTTC.

V gene TRBV10-3 combines with J gene TRBJ1-2; 7 bases line up with TRBD1. Germline CDR1 is ENHRY and CDR2 is SYGVKD. This CDR3 contains 14 residues. Trimming at V came to 3 bases and at J to 4 bases, leaving 5 bases not matched to a gene. The CDR3 sequence: CAISETGEGYGYTF. The CDR3 nucleotides read TGTGCCATCAGTGAAACAGGGGAGGGCTATGGCTACACCTTC.

The CDR3 loop is CASSQDGTGRNYGYTF. The CDR3 DNA sequence: TGTGCCAGCAGCCAAGATGGGACAGGGAGGAACTATGGCTACACCTTC. This sequence joins TRBV4-2 and TRBJ1-2, with 9 bases that match TRBD1. The CDR3 extends over 16 amino acids. Germline CDR1 is LGHNA and CDR2 is YNFKEQ. The V segment lost 0 bases and the J segment 2 bases; nucleotides outside the gene matches: 4.

This chain connects TRBV28 to TRBJ2-6; D is possibly TRBD2 (5 bases). CDR3 length: 18 residues. Germline V gene data show CDR1 as MDHEN and CDR2 as SYDVKM. Trimming took off 5 bases at V and 2 bases at J, with 19 bases between the two ends. CDR3 bases: TGTGCCAGCAGTCCACCCCCGGGCGGAGGACCTGGGGCCAACGTCCTGACTTTC. Its protein product is CASSPPPGGGPGANVLTF.

This clonotype came up a few times. This chain uses TRBV12-3 or TRBV12-4 with TRBJ2-3; D gene unclear. V was shortened by 1 base and J by 9 bases, with 8 bases between the two germline ends. The CDR3 spans 12 residues. CDR3 residues: CASSLDLGTQYF. The CDR3 DNA is TGTGCCAGCAGTTTAGATCTGGGGACGCAGTATTTT.

This clonotype has a handful of counts. J is TRBJ2-7 and V is TRBV28; D unresolved. V shed 1 base and J shed 2 bases, with 12 bases lying between them. The germline CDR1 and CDR2 sequences are MDHEN and SYDVKM. The CDR3 consists of 15 residues. CDR3 residues: CASSLLAGATYEQYF. The CDR3 nucleotides read TGTGCCAGCAGTTTATTGGCAGGCGCAACCTACGAGCAGTACTTC. Supplemented by reference TRBV28 and TRBJ2-7, the full variable domain reads DVKVTQSSRYLVKRTGEKVFLECVQDMDHENMFWYRQDPGLGLRLIYFSYDVKMKEKGDIPEGYSVSREKKERFSLILESASTNQTSMYLCASSLLAGATYEQYFGPGTRLTVT.

The chain carries TRBV6-5 and TRBJ2-5; D may correspond to TRBD1 or TRBD2 (5 bases each). Per the germline V gene, CDR1 is MNHEY and CDR2 is SVGAGI. The ends were cut back, 7 bases at V and 4 bases at J, with 13 bases in the middle. This CDR3 is 13 amino acids long. For the CDR3, the DNA is TGTGCCAGCAACCGAGGGGCGGGAGAGACCCAGTACTTC. It is translated as CASNRGAGETQYF.

This clonotype has a handful of counts. The CDR3 bases are TGTGCCAGCAGCATCATTTTGCCCGGGACCGGGGAGCTGTTTTTT. This gives the protein CASSIILPGTGELFF. The gene calls are TRBV11-2 and TRBJ2-2; D not resolved. Trimming shortened V by 5 bases and J by 5 bases, and 15 bases separated the two germline ends. Germline CDR1 reads SGHAT; CDR2 reads FQNNGV. There are 15 residues in the CDR3.

This clonotype was detected only a few times. V and J are TRBV7-2 and TRBJ1-3; no clear D gene. The CDR3 totals 12 residues. V was shortened by 6 bases and J by 2 bases, with 5 bases between the two germline ends. The germline V gene has CDR1 SGHTA and CDR2 FQGNSA. Here the CDR3 reads CASRIPGNTIYF. In DNA form, the CDR3 reads TGTGCCAGCAGGATACCTGGAAACACCATATATTTT.

This chain links TRBV7-2 with TRBJ2-7; TRBD2 might be the D (6 bases). The germline V and J ends were trimmed by 5 bases and 6 bases, with 14 bases remaining between them. The CDR3 consists of 13 residues. Germline CDR1 reads SGHTA; CDR2 reads FQGNSA. This chain's CDR3 is CASSRGTVSEQYF. The DNA of the CDR3 is TGTGCCAGCAGCCGGGGGACCGTCTCCGAGCAGTACTTC.

The chain employs TRBV5-1 and TRBJ2-7; possible D gene TRBD1, 5 bases. Trimming stripped 2 bases from V and 5 bases from J, with 14 bases between. The CDR3 runs 14 residues. In germline, CDR1 is SGHRS, CDR2 YFSETQ. The CDR3 spells CASSLAAGLHEQYF. CDR3 nucleotide sequence: TGCGCCAGCAGCTTAGCCGCAGGGCTCCACGAGCAGTACTTC.

The chain combines TRBV12-3 or TRBV12-4 with TRBJ2-2; D is ambiguous. The CDR3 totals 14 residues. Trimming left V 6 bases short and J 1 base short, with 9 bases between. CDR3 DNA sequence: TGTGCCAGCAGGGACGGTGGGAACACCGGGGAGCTGTTTTTT. It translates to CASRDGGNTGELFF.

V usage is TRBV12-3 or TRBV12-4 and J usage is TRBJ1-2; perhaps TRBD1 as D (5 bases). Trimming cost V 9 bases and J 3 bases, with 17 bases left between them. The CDR3 spans 14 residues. For the CDR3, the DNA is TGTGCCAGTACTAACACACAGGTGGACTATGGCTACACCTTC. Encoded protein: CASTNTQVDYGYTF.

In DNA, the CDR3 is TGCGCCAGCAGCCCCCGTTATGCGAACACTGAAGCTTTCTTT. It translates to CASSPRYANTEAFF. The chain carries TRBV5-1 and TRBJ1-1; D is undetermined. CDR1 and CDR2 from the germline V gene are SGHRS and YFSETQ. CDR3 length: 14 amino acids. Trimming took off 4 bases at V and 1 base at J, with 11 bases between the two ends. The whole variable domain, remainder taken from reference TRBV5-1 and TRBJ1-1, is KAGVTQTPRYLIKTRGQQVTLSCSPISGHRSVSWYQQTPGQGLQFLFEYFSETQRNKGNFPGRFSGRQFSNSRSEMNVSTLELGDSALYLCASSPRYANTEAFFGQGTRLTVV.

V is TRBV29-1 and J is TRBJ2-1; possible D gene TRBD1, 5 bases. The CDR3 has 13 amino acids. V shed 0 bases and J shed 10 bases, with 13 bases lying between them. Germline assignment: CDR1 SQVTM and CDR2 ANQGSEA. The CDR3 region is CSVEDLQGMEQFF. CDR3 nucleotides: TGCAGCGTTGAAGATCTTCAGGGAATGGAGCAGTTCTTC.

V is TRBV12-3 or TRBV12-4 and J is TRBJ2-7; unclear D gene. The CDR3 loop spans 14 amino acids. V was cut by 6 bases and J by 7 bases, with 19 bases left in between. The DNA for the CDR3 is TGTGCCAGCAGCAAAGACCGGTACGTGGTGGAGCAGTACTTC. This encodes CASSKDRYVVEQYF.

The J gene is TRBJ1-3, the V gene TRBV6-5; 7 nucleotides line up with TRBD1. Germline V gene lookup returns CDR1 MNHEY and CDR2 SVGAGI. The trim removed 4 bases at V and 1 base at J, leaving 4 bases unmatched. The CDR3 contains 15 residues. CDR3 region: CASSLDRRSGNTIYF. The CDR3 DNA sequence: TGTGCCAGCAGTTTGGACAGGCGATCTGGAAACACCATATATTTT.

The J gene is TRBJ2-5, the V gene TRBV6-5; tentatively, D is TRBD1 or TRBD2 (5 bases each). Germline assignment: CDR1 MNHEY and CDR2 SVGAGI. Trimming cost V 6 bases and J 1 base, with 12 bases left between them. CDR3 length: 14 amino acids. CDR3 in DNA: TGTGCCAGCAGGCTAGGGACGGTCCAAGAGACCCAGTACTTC. Protein product: CASRLGTVQETQYF.

The rearrangement joins TRBV5-1 to TRBJ2-5, with TRBD2 matching 7 bases. This CDR3 contains 13 residues. The germline V gene encodes CDR1 SGHRS and CDR2 YFSETQ. The J segment lost 5 bases and the V segment lost 5 bases, leaving 6 bases of the junction unmatched. CDR3 sequence (DNA): TGCGCCAGCAGTCGGGGGGAGGTCGAGACCCAGTACTTC. Translated: CASSRGEVETQYF.

The gene calls are TRBV19 and TRBJ2-3; D perhaps matches TRBD2 (5 bases). The CDR3 runs to 13 residues. Germline-derived CDR1 and CDR2 are LNHDA and SQIVND (reference sequence). Trimming removed 6 bases from V and 3 bases from J, with 10 bases in between. The CDR3, as DNA: TGTGCCAGTAGCTACAGAGGGACAGATACGCAGTATTTT. Its translation is CASSYRGTDTQYF.

The chain links TRBV7-3 to TRBJ2-5; the D is unclear. The CDR3 contains 15 residues. Per the germline V gene, CDR1 is SGHTA and CDR2 is FQGTGA. With 4 bases removed from V and 5 bases from J, the gap between germline ends came to 17 bases. The CDR3 DNA is TGTGCCAGCAGCTCCCTGGGCCTGGTAGAGGAGACCCAGTACTTC. This codes for CASSSLGLVEETQYF.

In its sample, this clonotype is medium-sized. The V call is TRBV29-1, the J call TRBJ2-7; weak D call: TRBD1 (6 bases). V lost 6 bases to trimming and J lost 6 bases, with 12 bases between them. From germline, CDR1 is SQVTM and CDR2 ANQGSEA. The CDR3 totals 11 residues. The CDR3 DNA follows: TGCAGCGTCACGACAGGTTCCGAGCAGTACTTC. This translates into CSVTTGSEQYF.

CDR3 in amino acids: CASSPFRDRVGNTF. In nucleotides, the CDR3 is TGTGCCAGCAGTCCGTTTCGGGACAGGGTCGGAAACACCTTC. The chain is built from TRBV12-3 or TRBV12-4 and TRBJ1-2; the match to TRBD1 covers 9 bases. J was trimmed by 12 bases and V by 5 bases; bases with no gene match: 13. CDR3 length: 14 residues.

This clonotype was seen only a few times. The chain employs TRBV18 and TRBJ2-2; unclear D gene. The CDR3 sequence is 13 residues long. CDR1 is KGHSH, CDR2 LQKENI, per germline. Trimming took off 0 bases at V and 6 bases at J, with 5 bases between the two ends. CDR3 DNA: TGTGCCAGCTCACCACCAGAGGCCGGGGAGCTGTTTTTT. Its translation: CASSPPEAGELFF.

This chain connects TRBV5-1 to TRBJ2-7; D is uncertain. The CDR3 sequence is 14 residues long. Germline CDR1 reads SGHRS; CDR2 reads YFSETQ. V lost 1 base, J lost 3 bases, and 11 bases lay in between. DNA of the CDR3: TGCGCCAGCAGCTTGCAAGGGCAGAGCTACGAGCAGTACTTC. Protein product: CASSLQGQSYEQYF.

The gene calls are TRBV12-3 or TRBV12-4 and TRBJ2-3; the D gene is possibly TRBD2 (5 bases). CDR3 size: 14 residues. The germline V and J ends were trimmed by 6 bases and 4 bases, with 14 bases remaining between them. In DNA, the CDR3 is TGTGCCAGCAGAACGGGAAGAAGGGCAGATACGCAGTATTTT. Translated, it gives CASRTGRRADTQYF.